Below are 21 T cell receptor beta chains sequenced from a single sample in a study of T cell responses to AZD1222 COVID-19 vaccine. Assay used: immunoSEQ multiplex PCR; TCRdb lists only in-frame clones, some missing. The sample includes some 120,000 clones, approximately 89% of them seen just once. The sequences come from peripheral blood, collected on day 0 of AZD1222 vaccination. All receptors come from an adult in good health.

The chain combines TRBV7-9 with TRBJ2-2; 8 bases fit TRBD1. The CDR3 covers 15 residues. From germline, CDR1 is SEHNR and CDR2 FQNEAQ (reference sequence). V lost 5 bases to trimming and J lost 5 bases; unmatched junction nucleotides: 7. The CDR3 region is CASSPGTGGTGELFF. Written as DNA, the CDR3 is TGTGCCAGCAGCCCGGGGACAGGAGGAACCGGGGAGCTGTTTTTT. The whole variable domain, remainder taken from reference TRBV7-9 and TRBJ2-2, is DTGVSQNPRHKITKRGQNVTFRCDPISEHNRLYWYRQTLGQGPEFLTYFQNEAQLEKSRLLSDRFSAERPKGSFSTLEIQRTEQGDSAMYLCASSPGTGGTGELFFGEGSRLTVL.

This clone has only one observation. The V and J genes are TRBV27 and TRBJ1-1; D is possibly TRBD1 (5 bases). V lost 3 bases to trimming and J lost 0 bases, with 11 bases between them. The CDR3 runs 15 residues. Germline assignment: CDR1 MNHEY and CDR2 SMNVEV (reference sequence). The CDR3 DNA reads TGTGCCAGCAGTTTTTCGGGACGGCTGAACACTGAAGCTTTCTTT. It encodes CASSFSGRLNTEAFF.

This clone was picked up one time. The V gene is TRBV5-1, the J gene TRBJ2-1, with D possibly matching TRBD2 (6 bases). The ends were cut back, 3 bases at V and 7 bases at J, with 14 bases in the middle. The germline V gene has CDR1 SGHRS and CDR2 YFSETQ. The CDR3 is 14 residues long. The CDR3 nucleotides read TGCGCCAGCAGCTCCTCGACTAGTCGAAATGAGCAGTTCTTC. Amino acid sequence: CASSSSTSRNEQFF.

The chain carries TRBV7-2 and TRBJ1-2; 9 nucleotides agree with TRBD1. The CDR3 has 16 amino acids. V lost 5 bases, J lost 8 bases, and 15 bases stayed unmatched. Germline V gives CDR1 SGHTA, CDR2 FQGNSA. In DNA, the CDR3 is TGTGCCAGCAGCCCGGGACAGGGTCTCCTCTCGGGGGGCTACACCTTC. This gives the protein CASSPGQGLLSGGYTF.

V is TRBV7-8 and J is TRBJ1-6; D remains unclear. Germline CDR1 and CDR2: SGHVS and FQNEAQ. CDR3 length: 15 residues. V lost 5 bases and J 8 bases, leaving 16 bases between the germline ends. CDR3 DNA: TGTGCCAGCAGCGCCACGTTGGATGGCTATTCACCCCTCCACTTT. This codes for CASSATLDGYSPLHF.

This chain joins TRBV27 and TRBJ2-1; D may be TRBD1 or TRBD2 (5 bases each). In germline, CDR1 is MNHEY, CDR2 SMNVEV (reference sequence). This CDR3 spans 14 amino acids. Trimming took 3 bases from V and 3 from J, leaving 9 bases between them. CDR3 nucleotides: TGTGCCAGCAGTTTCTGGGGGAGCTACAATGAGCAGTTCTTC. Protein sequence: CASSFWGSYNEQFF.

The genes are TRBV9 and TRBJ1-6; no definite D call. Germline V gene lookup returns CDR1 SGDLS and CDR2 YYNGEE. V dropped 4 bases and J dropped 7 bases, with 9 bases sitting between them. The CDR3 is 13 residues long. CDR3 in amino acids: CASSSYSNSPLHF. CDR3 bases: TGTGCCAGCAGCTCCTACAGCAATTCACCCCTCCACTTT. The entire variable domain, with the rest obtained from reference TRBV9 and TRBJ1-6, is as follows: DSGVTQTPKHLITATGQRVTLRCSPRSGDLSVYWYQQSLDQGLQFLIQYYNGEERAKGNILERFSAQQFPDLHSELNLSSLELGDSALYFCASSSYSNSPLHFGNGTRLTVT.

The chain couples TRBV7-9 to TRBJ1-6; D is undetermined. The V end lost 2 bases, the J end lost 8 bases, and 10 bases lay between the germline ends. Germline V gives CDR1 SEHNR, CDR2 FQNEAQ (reference sequence). This CDR3 is 14 amino acids long. The CDR3 sequence is CASSLYQGDSPLHF. In DNA form, the CDR3 reads TGTGCCAGCAGCTTATATCAAGGTGATTCACCCCTCCACTTT. Together with reference TRBV7-9 and TRBJ1-6, the CDR3 gives the full variable domain: DTGVSQNPRHKITKRGQNVTFRCDPISEHNRLYWYRQTLGQGPEFLTYFQNEAQLEKSRLLSDRFSAERPKGSFSTLEIQRTEQGDSAMYLCASSLYQGDSPLHFGNGTRLTVT.

This chain connects TRBV18 to TRBJ1-1, with D possibly matching TRBD1 (6 bases). Germline values: CDR1 KGHSH, CDR2 LQKENI. The CDR3 spans 16 residues. V lost 3 bases, J lost 3 bases, and 17 bases lay in between. CDR3 loop: CASSPNRVLSDTEAFF. In DNA, the CDR3 is TGTGCCAGCTCACCGAACAGGGTACTATCTGACACTGAAGCTTTCTTT.

The rearrangement uses TRBV6-5 and TRBJ1-1; D gene uncertain. The V gene lost 5 bases and the J gene lost 1 base, with 8 bases spanning the gap. CDR1 is MNHEY and CDR2 is SVGAGI in the germline V gene. This CDR3 has 13 residues. CDR3 sequence (DNA): TGTGCCAGCAGTACGACAAGGAACACTGAAGCTTTCTTT. Translated, it gives CASSTTRNTEAFF.

V and J are TRBV28 and TRBJ1-5; D is ambiguous. This CDR3 has 15 residues. V lost 5 bases to trimming and J lost 5 bases, with 16 bases between them. Germline V lookup: CDR1 MDHEN, CDR2 SYDVKM. CDR3 in amino acids: CASSQAEDLDQPQHF. The CDR3 DNA reads TGTGCCAGCAGTCAAGCGGAAGATCTAGATCAGCCCCAGCATTTT.

This clone was seen a single time. The V call is TRBV27, the J call TRBJ2-5; 11 bases are a match to TRBD2. The CDR3 has 18 amino acids. V lost 2 bases, J lost 2 bases, and 10 bases stayed unmatched. Germline CDR1 MNHEY, CDR2 SMNVEV (reference sequence). The CDR3 DNA sequence: TGTGCCAGCAGTTTACGGTGGAGACTAGCGGGGTTACAAGAGACCCAGTACTTC. Its protein product is CASSLRWRLAGLQETQYF.

This sequence joins TRBV18 and TRBJ2-2; TRBD1 might be the D (6 bases). In germline, CDR1 is KGHSH, CDR2 LQKENI. The CDR3 is made up of 15 amino acids. V was cut by 3 bases and J by 2 bases, with 10 bases left in between. The CDR3 region has the DNA TGTGCCAGCTCACCGGACAGATACAACACCGGGGAGCTGTTTTTT. Its protein product is CASSPDRYNTGELFF.

J is TRBJ1-4 and V is TRBV29-1; D gene ambiguous. Germline-derived CDR1 and CDR2 are SQVTM and ANQGSEA. This CDR3 spans 11 amino acids. V dropped 4 bases and J dropped 8 bases, with 8 bases sitting between them. CDR3 DNA: TGCAGCGTTGCGGGAACCGAAAAACTGTTTTTT. Translation gives CSVAGTEKLFF.

The chain has TRBV2 and TRBJ1-1; D might be TRBD1 (5 bases). The germline CDR1 and CDR2 sequences are SNHLY and FYNNEI. There are 10 residues in the CDR3. V gave up 8 bases and J gave up 7 bases, with 8 bases separating them. CDR3 nucleotide sequence: TGTGCCAGCGAAAGGGGTGAAGCTTTCTTT. It codes for CASERGEAFF.

V usage is TRBV7-2 and J usage is TRBJ1-1; D remains unclear. V lost 2 bases and J 4 bases, leaving 14 bases between the germline ends. This CDR3 spans 15 amino acids. The V gene's germline CDR1 is SGHTA and CDR2 FQGNSA. DNA for the CDR3: TGTGCCAGCAGCTTAACCCGCGACATGAGCACTGAAGCTTTCTTT. Translated: CASSLTRDMSTEAFF.

The J gene is TRBJ2-3, the V gene TRBV9, with TRBD2 identical over 10 bases. The germline V gene encodes CDR1 SGDLS and CDR2 YYNGEE. The CDR3 loop spans 17 amino acids. The V gene end was trimmed by 3 bases and the J gene end by 3 bases; junction bases not matched to a gene: 10. The CDR3 is CASSDRTSGIGTDTQYF. The CDR3 nucleotides are TGTGCCAGCAGCGATCGGACTAGCGGCATAGGGACAGATACGCAGTATTTT.

This clone was picked up one time. V and J are TRBV10-1 and TRBJ2-1, with unresolved D. There are 12 residues in the CDR3. Trimming removed 4 bases from V and 9 bases from J, with 10 bases in between. CDR1 and CDR2 from the germline V gene are WNHNN and SYGVQD (reference sequence). The DNA for the CDR3 is TGCGCCAGCAGTGTGAATAGAGTTGAGCAGTTCTTC. It yields the protein CASSVNRVEQFF.

J is TRBJ2-7 and V is TRBV6-2 or TRBV6-3; tentative D call: TRBD1 (6 bases). The CDR3 extends over 12 amino acids. Per the germline V gene, CDR1 is MNHEY and CDR2 is SVGEGT. Between the trimmed V and J ends, which lost 5 bases and 4 bases, there was a span of 9 bases. The CDR3 is CASSKDRYEQYF. DNA of the CDR3: TGTGCCAGCAGTAAAGACAGGTACGAGCAGTACTTC.

V usage is TRBV11-3 and J usage is TRBJ1-1, with D tentatively TRBD1 (6 bases). The CDR3 is 14 amino acids. V lost 3 bases to trimming and J lost 0 bases, with 8 bases between them. CDR1 SGHNT and CDR2 YENEEA come from the germline V gene. The CDR3 coding sequence is TGTGCCAGCAGCTTCCAGGGGATGAACACTGAAGCTTTCTTT. This encodes CASSFQGMNTEAFF. The whole variable domain, remainder taken from reference TRBV11-3 and TRBJ1-1, is EAGVVQSPRYKIIEKKQPVAFWCNPISGHNTLYWYLQNLGQGPELLIRYENEEAVDDSQLPKDRFSAERLKGVDSTLKIQPAELGDSAVYLCASSFQGMNTEAFFGQGTRLTVV.

The rearrangement links TRBV24-1 to TRBJ1-5; D is undetermined. CDR3 length equals 15 residues. The V end was cut by 3 bases, the J end by 5 bases, with 13 bases between. Germline V gene data show CDR1 as KGHDR and CDR2 as SFDVKD. CDR3 loop: CATSDAGISDQPQHF. CDR3 nucleotide sequence: TGTGCCACCAGTGATGCTGGGATTTCCGATCAGCCCCAGCATTTT.